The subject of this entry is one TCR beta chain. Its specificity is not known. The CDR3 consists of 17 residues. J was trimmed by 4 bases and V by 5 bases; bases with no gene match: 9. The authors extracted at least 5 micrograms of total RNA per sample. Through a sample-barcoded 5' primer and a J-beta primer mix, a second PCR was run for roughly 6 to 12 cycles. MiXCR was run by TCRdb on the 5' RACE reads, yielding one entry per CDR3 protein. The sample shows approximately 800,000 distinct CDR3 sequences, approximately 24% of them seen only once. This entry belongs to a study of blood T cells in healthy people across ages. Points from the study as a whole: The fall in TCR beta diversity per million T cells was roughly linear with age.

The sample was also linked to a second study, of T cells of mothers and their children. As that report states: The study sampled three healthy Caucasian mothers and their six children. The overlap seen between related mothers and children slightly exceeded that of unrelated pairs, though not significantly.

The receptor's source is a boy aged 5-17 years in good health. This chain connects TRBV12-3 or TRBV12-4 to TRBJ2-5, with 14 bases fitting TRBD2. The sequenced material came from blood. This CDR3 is CASSRTSGGPGAETQYF. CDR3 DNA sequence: TGTGCCAGCAGTCGGACTAGCGGGGGGCCGGGGGCAGAGACCCAGTACTTC.